This T cell receptor (beta chain) was sequenced in a study of blood T cell repertoires in COVID-19. Study as a whole: The United States, Italy and Spain provided the acute and convalescent COVID-19 samples. PBMCs, B-cell-depleted T cells, or T cells provided the cDNA or gDNA that made up the material.

Study processing details: Estimates of nucleated cell counts were drawn from the amplification of reference gene primers. TCRdb's table, derived via immunoSEQ multiplex PCR, lists solely in-frame clones and lacks some. That table supplies the V and J calls and clone size; D and trimming were determined from the DNA. Here the sample spans 100,000 to 150,000 clones, about four fifths being singletons. Germline V lookup: CDR1 MDHEN, CDR2 SYDVKM. The V and J ends lost 2 bases and 4 bases, in that order; junction bases with no gene match: 5. CDR3 length equals 15 residues. This chain joins TRBV28 and TRBJ1-5; 7 nucleotides line up with TRBD1. The sequenced sample was peripheral blood. This TCR derives from a man aged 55 to 69 with acute or convalescent COVID-19. This CDR3 is CASSLQGEGNQPQHF. The CDR3 DNA follows: TGTGCCAGCAGTTTACAGGGGGAAGGGAATCAGCCCCAGCATTTT.